One T cell receptor beta chain is described in this entry. This record comes from a study of cytomegalovirus exposure and HLA in healthy donors. PCR primers comprised 60 Vbeta and 13 Jbeta primers. Profiled with immunoSEQ multiplex PCR; TCRdb holds only in-frame clones, not every one. The sample holds about 120,000 clones, approximately 82% seen once. CDR1 is MDHEN and CDR2 is SYDVKM in the germline V gene. The CDR3 has 14 residues. V shed 2 bases and J shed 8 bases, with 12 bases lying between them. The sequenced material came from PBMCs. The rearrangement links TRBV28 to TRBJ1-4; weak D call: TRBD1 (5 bases). The receptor was isolated from a female donor in good health and CMV-seronegative. The CDR3 loop is CASSLRGGWEKLFF. The CDR3 nucleotides read TGTGCCAGCAGTTTACGGGGGGGGTGGGAAAAACTGTTTTTT.